One and the same sample provided the 26 T cell receptor beta chains below, sequenced in a study of T cell responses to AZD1222 COVID-19 vaccine. Repertoires were generated with immunoSEQ multiplex PCR, while TCRdb's copy carries only in-frame clones and drops some. The repertoire holds some 150,000 clones, with 85% as singletons. The sequenced sample was peripheral blood, obtained 28 days after the second dose of the MenACWY control vaccine. These receptors all stem from an adult who received the MenACWY meningococcal vaccine as a control.

The V call is TRBV7-8, the J call TRBJ2-7; D is possibly TRBD2 (6 bases). V was trimmed by 1 base and J by 5 bases, leaving 12 bases between them. The CDR3 spans 14 residues. Germline V gene data show CDR1 as SGHVS and CDR2 as FQNEAQ. This CDR3 reads CASSLGGVPHEQYF. The DNA for the CDR3 is TGTGCCAGCAGCTTAGGCGGGGTTCCCCACGAGCAGTACTTC.

The table lists this clone with a count of one. This rearrangement joins TRBV7-2 to TRBJ1-6, with D possibly being TRBD1 (6 bases). CDR1 is SGHTA and CDR2 is FQGNSA in the germline V gene. This CDR3 has 13 amino acids. The V gene lost 8 bases and the J gene lost 10 bases, with 15 bases spanning the gap. The CDR3 protein is CASGQGFGSPLHF. DNA for the CDR3: TGTGCCAGCGGTCAGGGGTTTGGCTCACCCCTCCACTTT.

The V and J genes are TRBV11-3 and TRBJ2-3; 11 bases are a match to TRBD2. Looked up from germline, CDR1 is SGHNT and CDR2 is YENEEA. The CDR3 runs 16 residues. V trimming: 3 bases; J trimming: 1 base; junction bases outside the gene matches: 3. CDR3 nucleotide sequence: TGTGCCAGCAGCTTCTTAGCGGGGGGGGGCACAGATACGCAGTATTTT. This gives the protein CASSFLAGGGTDTQYF.

This clone was observed once. The V and J genes are TRBV5-4 and TRBJ1-1; maybe TRBD1 (6 bases). Germline V gene lookup returns CDR1 SGHNT and CDR2 YYREEE (reference sequence). This CDR3 has 14 amino acids. Trimming took 3 bases from V and 0 from J, leaving 9 bases between them. CDR3 region: CASSSGQLNTEAFF. Written as DNA, the CDR3 is TGTGCCAGCAGCTCCGGACAGCTGAACACTGAAGCTTTCTTT.

J is TRBJ1-1 and V is TRBV12-3 or TRBV12-4, with D hard to call. The V end was cut by 4 bases, the J end by 0 bases, with 6 bases between. CDR3 length equals 13 residues. DNA of the CDR3: TGTGCCAGCAGTTCAAGGATGAACACTGAAGCTTTCTTT. This encodes CASSSRMNTEAFF.

This chain connects TRBV28 to TRBJ1-2, with 7 bases fitting TRBD1. Germline assignment: CDR1 MDHEN and CDR2 SYDVKM. The ends lost 5 bases at V and 5 bases at J; junction bases unmatched: 8. CDR3 size: 14 residues. DNA for the CDR3: TGTGCCAGCAGTCCCCGGTACAGGGGATATGGCTACACCTTC. This codes for CASSPRYRGYGYTF.

The rearrangement joins TRBV19 to TRBJ2-5, with D perhaps TRBD2 (5 bases). There are 14 residues in the CDR3. Between the trimmed V and J ends, which lost 4 bases and 7 bases, there was a span of 16 bases. Germline assignment: CDR1 LNHDA and CDR2 SQIVND (reference sequence). This CDR3 reads CASSKDFREGTQYF. As DNA, the CDR3 is TGTGCCAGTAGTAAGGACTTCCGCGAAGGGACCCAGTACTTC.

This chain connects TRBV11-2 to TRBJ1-3; no clear D. Looked up from germline, CDR1 is SGHAT and CDR2 is FQNNGV. The CDR3 runs 15 residues. The V gene lost 3 bases and the J gene lost 4 bases, with 13 bases spanning the gap. The CDR3 loop is CASSFQASGGNTIYF. CDR3 DNA: TGTGCCAGCAGCTTTCAGGCCTCGGGGGGAAACACCATATATTTT.

The chain combines TRBV3-1 (or the pseudogene TRBV3-2) with TRBJ2-5; the match to TRBD2 covers 13 bases. Per germline, CDR1 LGHDT and CDR2 YNNKEL (reference sequence). J was trimmed by 5 bases and V by 2 bases; bases with no gene match: 11. The CDR3 consists of 18 residues. The CDR3 protein is CASSQRTLGLAGSETQYF. DNA for the CDR3: TGTGCCAGCAGCCAACGAACCCTGGGACTAGCGGGGTCGGAGACCCAGTACTTC.

This chain links TRBV4-3 with TRBJ2-7, with 9 positions matching TRBD2. Per germline, CDR1 LGHNA and CDR2 YSLEER. With V trimmed by 2 bases and J by 2 bases, 4 bases remained unmatched. The CDR3 extends over 15 amino acids. The CDR3 region is CASSQLAGPAYEQYF. In DNA form, the CDR3 reads TGCGCCAGCAGCCAACTAGCGGGACCCGCCTACGAGCAGTACTTC.

The rearrangement uses TRBV25-1 and TRBJ1-6; 9 bases are shared with TRBD1. There are 15 residues in the CDR3. Germline V gives CDR1 MGHDK, CDR2 SYGVNS. V was clipped by 4 bases and J by 6 bases; unmatched bases: 4. The CDR3 DNA is TGTGCCAGCAGTGGAACAGGGGGCGCTAATTCACCCCTCCACTTT. Amino acid sequence: CASSGTGGANSPLHF.

V usage is TRBV28 and J usage is TRBJ1-4; no clear D gene. There are 14 residues in the CDR3. V lost 3 bases to trimming and J lost 0 bases, with 5 bases between them. Germline loops: CDR1 MDHEN, CDR2 SYDVKM. The CDR3 nucleotides are TGTGCCAGCAGTTTTGGGGCAACTAATGAAAAACTGTTTTTT. Translation: CASSFGATNEKLFF. The entire variable domain, with the rest obtained from reference TRBV28 and TRBJ1-4, is as follows: DVKVTQSSRYLVKRTGEKVFLECVQDMDHENMFWYRQDPGLGLRLIYFSYDVKMKEKGDIPEGYSVSREKKERFSLILESASTNQTSMYLCASSFGATNEKLFFGSGTQLSVL.

The rearrangement uses TRBV5-1 and TRBJ1-1; D is perhaps TRBD1 (6 bases). This CDR3 spans 15 amino acids. The V gene's germline CDR1 is SGHRS and CDR2 YFSETQ. V lost 0 bases and J lost 3, with 12 bases in between. This CDR3 is CASSLGTTGYTEAFF. As DNA, the CDR3 is TGCGCCAGCAGCTTGGGGACCACAGGGTACACTGAAGCTTTCTTT.

The rearrangement joins TRBV5-4 to TRBJ1-6; D is possibly TRBD1 (5 bases). This CDR3 is 14 amino acids long. Deletions cut 0 bases from V and 9 bases from J, with 10 bases between. Germline CDR1 is SGHNT and CDR2 is YYREEE (reference sequence). DNA for the CDR3: TGTGCCAGCAGCTTGGGCAGGGTTGGTTCACCCCTCCACTTT. Translation gives CASSLGRVGSPLHF.

The rearrangement uses TRBV5-8 and TRBJ2-1, with D possibly matching TRBD1 (6 bases). Germline V gene data show CDR1 as SGHTS and CDR2 as YDEGEE. This CDR3 is built from 12 residues. Trimming left V 10 bases short and J 7 bases short, with 15 bases between. CDR3 sequence: CAATGLSNEQFF. Written as DNA, the CDR3 is TGTGCCGCTACAGGGCTGTCAAATGAGCAGTTCTTC.

V and J are TRBV19 and TRBJ1-2; 7 nucleotides match TRBD1. Trimming took 0 bases from V and 5 from J; bases not matched to a gene: 6. Per the germline V gene, CDR1 is LNHDA and CDR2 is SQIVND (reference sequence). This CDR3 region has 15 residues. CDR3 residues: CASSIDGQVHYGYTF. CDR3 sequence (DNA): TGTGCCAGTAGTATAGACGGACAGGTCCATTATGGCTACACCTTC.

V gene TRBV7-6 combines with J gene TRBJ2-7; TRBD2 agrees at 8 bases. Germline V gene lookup returns CDR1 SGHVS and CDR2 FNYEAQ. Trimming cost V 5 bases and J 0 bases; bases outside gene matches: 9. The CDR3 sequence is 16 residues long. CDR3 nucleotides: TGTGCCAGCAGCCCAGAAGTAAGCGGGAGCTCCTACGAGCAGTACTTC. It is translated as CASSPEVSGSSYEQYF. Looking up the rest from reference TRBV7-6 and TRBJ2-7 gives the full variable domain: GAGVSQSPRYKVTKRGQDVALRCDPISGHVSLYWYRQALGQGPEFLTYFNYEAQQDKSGLPNDRFSAERPEGSISTLTIQRTEQRDSAMYRCASSPEVSGSSYEQYFGPGTRLTVT.

This clone was recorded only once. The J gene is TRBJ2-5, the V gene TRBV5-1; 7 positions match TRBD2. Trimming took 1 base from V and 4 from J; bases not matched to a gene: 10. Per the germline V gene, CDR1 is SGHRS and CDR2 is YFSETQ. This CDR3 is 16 amino acids long. The CDR3 loop reads CASSLRPASGSETQYF. In DNA form, the CDR3 reads TGCGCCAGCAGCTTGAGACCCGCTAGCGGTTCAGAGACCCAGTACTTC.

In DNA, the CDR3 is TGTGCCACCAGTGACCCGGGCAGGGGGCTCTACGAGCAGTACTTC. Encoded protein: CATSDPGRGLYEQYF. The chain is built from TRBV24-1 and TRBJ2-7; 8 bases align to TRBD1. V was pared by 4 bases and J by 3 bases, with 7 bases of the junction left unmatched. Germline CDR1 KGHDR, CDR2 SFDVKD. The CDR3 length is 15 residues.

This rearrangement joins TRBV7-2 to TRBJ2-6, with D unresolved. This CDR3 is 16 amino acids long. Germline V CDR1 and CDR2: SGHTA, FQGNSA. Trimming cost V 5 bases and J 0 bases, with 11 bases left between them. The CDR3 here is CASSPVASSGANVLTF. The CDR3 region has the DNA TGTGCCAGCAGCCCAGTGGCGAGCTCTGGGGCCAACGTCCTGACTTTC.

The J gene is TRBJ1-5, the V gene TRBV19; D perhaps matches TRBD1 (6 bases). Germline V gives CDR1 LNHDA, CDR2 SQIVND (reference sequence). The CDR3 length is 13 residues. Deletions cut 6 bases from V and 4 bases from J, with 10 bases between. DNA for the CDR3: TGTGCCAGTAGCCTACAGGGAAATCAGCCCCAGCATTTT. It yields the protein CASSLQGNQPQHF.

V and J are TRBV28 and TRBJ1-2; D may be TRBD1 (5 bases). The ends were cut back, 6 bases at V and 7 bases at J, with 12 bases in the middle. The CDR3 runs 12 residues. In germline, CDR1 is MDHEN, CDR2 SYDVKM. CDR3 nucleotides: TGTGCCAGCAGCTTCTCGGGGGGTGGCTACACCTTC. Translated: CASSFSGGGYTF.

The chain carries TRBV28 and TRBJ1-2, with D possibly being TRBD1 (6 bases). The CDR3 totals 13 residues. Trimming took 10 bases from V and 3 from J, leaving 15 bases between them. CDR1 MDHEN and CDR2 SYDVKM come from the germline V gene. As DNA, the CDR3 is TGTGCCACCATGACAGGATTTTACTATGGCTACACCTTC. This gives the protein CATMTGFYYGYTF.

This clone was observed a few times. This chain uses TRBV10-3 with TRBJ2-2; D may correspond to TRBD1 or TRBD2 (5 bases each). The CDR3 contains 14 residues. Germline V gives CDR1 ENHRY, CDR2 SYGVKD. V lost 9 bases to trimming and J lost 1 base, with 12 bases between them. CDR3: CAIRDDLNTGELFF. CDR3 coding DNA: TGTGCCATTCGGGACGACCTGAACACCGGGGAGCTGTTTTTT.

The V call is TRBV9, the J call TRBJ2-1; 11 bases are a match to TRBD2. The CDR3 runs to 15 residues. With 3 bases clipped from V and 3 bases from J, the junction kept 2 bases outside the gene matches. CDR1 and CDR2 from the germline V gene are SGDLS and YYNGEE. This CDR3 is CASSELAGVYNEQFF. The CDR3 nucleotides read TGTGCCAGCAGCGAACTAGCGGGAGTCTACAATGAGCAGTTCTTC.

The V gene is TRBV3-1 (or the pseudogene TRBV3-2), the J gene TRBJ1-2; D unresolved. Germline lookup yields CDR1 LGHDT and CDR2 YNNKEL (reference sequence). V was pared by 1 base and J by 8 bases, with 8 bases between. The CDR3 has 12 residues. The CDR3: CASSQGVRGYTF. The DNA of the CDR3 is TGTGCCAGCAGCCAAGGGGTGCGCGGCTACACCTTC.